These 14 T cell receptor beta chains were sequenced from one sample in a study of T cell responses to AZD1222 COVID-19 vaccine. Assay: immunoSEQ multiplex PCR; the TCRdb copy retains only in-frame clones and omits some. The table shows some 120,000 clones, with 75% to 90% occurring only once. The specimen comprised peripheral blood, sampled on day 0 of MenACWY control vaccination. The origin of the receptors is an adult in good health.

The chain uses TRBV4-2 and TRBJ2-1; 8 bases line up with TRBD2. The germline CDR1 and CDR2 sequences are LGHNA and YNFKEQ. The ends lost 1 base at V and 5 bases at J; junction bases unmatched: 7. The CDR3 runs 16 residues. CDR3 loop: CASSQGPGRADNEQFF. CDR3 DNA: TGTGCCAGCAGCCAAGGTCCCGGGAGGGCCGACAATGAGCAGTTCTTC.

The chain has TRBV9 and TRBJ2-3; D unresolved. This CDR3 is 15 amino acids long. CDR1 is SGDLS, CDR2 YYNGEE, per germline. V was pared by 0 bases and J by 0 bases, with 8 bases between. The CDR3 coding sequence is TGTGCCAGCAGCGTAGTAGGCAGTAGCACAGATACGCAGTATTTT. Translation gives CASSVVGSSTDTQYF.

CDR3 coding DNA: TGTGCCAGCAGCCCTCGGACTAGCGGTTACTACAATGAGCAGTTCTTC. Amino acid sequence: CASSPRTSGYYNEQFF. The chain uses TRBV11-3 and TRBJ2-1; TRBD2 aligns across 10 bases. The CDR3 length is 16 residues. The germline V gene encodes CDR1 SGHNT and CDR2 YENEEA. V lost 5 bases to trimming and J lost 3 bases; unmatched junction nucleotides: 7.

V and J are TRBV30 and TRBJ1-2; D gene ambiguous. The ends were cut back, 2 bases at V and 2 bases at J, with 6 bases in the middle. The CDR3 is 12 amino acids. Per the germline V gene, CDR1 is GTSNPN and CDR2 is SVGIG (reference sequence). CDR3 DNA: TGTGCCTGGAGTACGGAGAACTATGGCTACACCTTC. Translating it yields CAWSTENYGYTF.

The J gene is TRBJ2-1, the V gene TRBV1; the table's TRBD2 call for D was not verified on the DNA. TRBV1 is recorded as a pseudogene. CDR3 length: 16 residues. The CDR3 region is CTSSQEGESGSRGQFF. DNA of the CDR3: TGCACCAGCAGCCAAGAGGGTGAGAGCGGGAGTAGGGGGCAGTTCTTC.

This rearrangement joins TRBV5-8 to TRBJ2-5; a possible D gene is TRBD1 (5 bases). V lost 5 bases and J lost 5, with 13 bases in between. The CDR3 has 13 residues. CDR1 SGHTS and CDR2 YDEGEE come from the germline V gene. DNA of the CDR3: TGTGCCAGCAGTGCCAGGGTCCGGGAGACCCAGTACTTC. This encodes CASSARVRETQYF.

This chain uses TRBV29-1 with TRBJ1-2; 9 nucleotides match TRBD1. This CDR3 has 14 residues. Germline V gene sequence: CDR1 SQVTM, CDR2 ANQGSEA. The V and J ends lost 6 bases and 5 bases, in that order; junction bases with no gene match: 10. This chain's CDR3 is CSVKTGGVSYGYTF. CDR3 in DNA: TGCAGCGTGAAGACAGGGGGGGTATCTTATGGCTACACCTTC.

The CDR3, as DNA: TGTGCCTGGAGTTCGGAGGGCTCATACGAGCAGTACTTC. Amino acids: CAWSSEGSYEQYF. The V call is TRBV30, the J call TRBJ2-7; the D gene is possibly TRBD2 (6 bases). The CDR3 length is 13 residues. The V and J ends lost 2 bases and 4 bases respectively, with 12 bases between them. CDR1 is GTSNPN and CDR2 is SVGIG in the germline V gene (reference sequence).

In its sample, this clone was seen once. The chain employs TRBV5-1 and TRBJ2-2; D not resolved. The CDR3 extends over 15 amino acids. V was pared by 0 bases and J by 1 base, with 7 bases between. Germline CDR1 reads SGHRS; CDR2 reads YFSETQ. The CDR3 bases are TGCGCCAGCAGCTTGGTGGGCGGGAACACCGGGGAGCTGTTTTTT. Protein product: CASSLVGGNTGELFF.

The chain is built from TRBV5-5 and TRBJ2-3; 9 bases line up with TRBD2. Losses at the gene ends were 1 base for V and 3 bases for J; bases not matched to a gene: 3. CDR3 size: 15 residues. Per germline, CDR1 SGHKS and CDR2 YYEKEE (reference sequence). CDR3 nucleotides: TGTGCCAGCAGCTTGTTCGCGGGAGGGACAGATACGCAGTATTTT. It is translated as CASSLFAGGTDTQYF.

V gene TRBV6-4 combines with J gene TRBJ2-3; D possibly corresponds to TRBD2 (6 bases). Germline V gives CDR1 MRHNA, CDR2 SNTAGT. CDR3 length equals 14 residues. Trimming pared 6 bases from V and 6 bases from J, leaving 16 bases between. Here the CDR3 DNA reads TGTGCCAGCAGCGAAGGAGAGGAGGGGGATACGCAGTATTTT. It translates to CASSEGEEGDTQYF.

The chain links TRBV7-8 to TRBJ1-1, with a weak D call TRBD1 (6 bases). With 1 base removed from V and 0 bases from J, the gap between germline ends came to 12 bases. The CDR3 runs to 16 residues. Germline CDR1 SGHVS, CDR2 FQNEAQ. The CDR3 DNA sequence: TGTGCCAGCAGCTTAGTCTCCGGGGGCCTGAACACTGAAGCTTTCTTT. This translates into CASSLVSGGLNTEAFF. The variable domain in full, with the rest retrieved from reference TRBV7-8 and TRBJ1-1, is GAGVSQSPRYKVAKRGQDVALRCDPISGHVSLFWYQQALGQGPEFLTYFQNEAQLDKSGLPSDRFFAERPEGSVSTLKIQRTQQEDSAVYLCASSLVSGGLNTEAFFGQGTRLTVV.

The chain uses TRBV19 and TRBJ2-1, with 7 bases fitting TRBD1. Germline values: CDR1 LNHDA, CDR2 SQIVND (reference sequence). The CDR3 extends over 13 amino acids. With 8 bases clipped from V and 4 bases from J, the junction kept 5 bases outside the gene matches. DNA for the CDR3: TGTGCCAGTGCCGGGACAGCTTACAATGAGCAGTTCTTC. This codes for CASAGTAYNEQFF.

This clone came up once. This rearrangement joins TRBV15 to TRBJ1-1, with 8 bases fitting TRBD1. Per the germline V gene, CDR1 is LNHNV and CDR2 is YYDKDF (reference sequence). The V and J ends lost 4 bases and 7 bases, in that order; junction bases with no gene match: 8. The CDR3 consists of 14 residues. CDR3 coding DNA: TGTGCCACCAGCACCAGGGACAGGCCTGTTGAAGCTTTCTTT. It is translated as CATSTRDRPVEAFF.